A single sample gave rise to the 11 T cell receptor beta chains below, sequenced in a study of cytomegalovirus exposure and HLA in healthy donors. This PCR relied on a set of 60 Vbeta primers and 13 Jbeta primers. The data were produced by immunoSEQ multiplex PCR, yet TCRdb's version contains in-frame clones alone and is incomplete. This sample's clone table lists about 120,000 clones. Sequencing used PBMCs. Receptors were obtained from a young man in good health and CMV-seronegative.

This chain links TRBV2 with TRBJ1-1; perhaps TRBD1 as D (6 bases). The V gene lost 3 bases and the J gene lost 1 base, with 9 bases spanning the gap. CDR3 size: 14 residues. CDR1 is SNHLY and CDR2 is FYNNEI in the germline V gene. The CDR3 DNA sequence: TGTGCCAGCAGTGAGGGGGCTTCGAACACTGAAGCTTTCTTT. It is translated as CASSEGASNTEAFF.

J is TRBJ1-1 and V is TRBV6-1; D not certain. The CDR3 is 13 residues long. Germline V gives CDR1 MNHNS, CDR2 SASEGT. V gave up 4 bases and J gave up 2 bases, with 8 bases separating them. As DNA, the CDR3 is TGTGCCAGCAGTGCCAGATTAAACACTGAAGCTTTCTTT. This encodes CASSARLNTEAFF.

The V call is TRBV5-1, the J call TRBJ2-1; 7 bases align to TRBD2. Losses at the gene ends were 7 bases for V and 4 bases for J; bases not matched to a gene: 8. Germline V gene lookup returns CDR1 SGHRS and CDR2 YFSETQ. The CDR3 spans 14 residues. CDR3 nucleotide sequence: TGCGCCAGCGCCGTGGAGCGGGATTACAATGAGCAGTTCTTC. This translates into CASAVERDYNEQFF.

CDR3 DNA: TGTGCCAGCAGTTTATTCCGGGAGCAGTACTTC. Its translation is CASSLFREQYF. This sequence joins TRBV28 and TRBJ2-7; D is ambiguous. Germline CDR1 reads MDHEN; CDR2 reads SYDVKM. This CDR3 has 11 amino acids. V lost 1 base and J 7 bases, leaving 5 bases between the germline ends.

J is TRBJ2-3 and V is TRBV9, with a weak D call TRBD1 (5 bases). The ends were cut back, 3 bases at V and 3 bases at J, with 8 bases in the middle. CDR1 and CDR2 (germline): SGDLS, YYNGEE. The CDR3 sequence is 13 residues long. This CDR3 is CASSAQGTDTQYF. CDR3 coding DNA: TGTGCCAGCAGCGCTCAGGGTACAGATACGCAGTATTTT.

This chain links TRBV19 with TRBJ2-3; a possible D gene is TRBD2 (5 bases). The CDR3 spans 14 residues. Looked up from germline, CDR1 is LNHDA and CDR2 is SQIVND (reference sequence). V lost 3 bases, J lost 2 bases, and 9 bases lay in between. The CDR3 here is CASSISATTDTQYF. Here the CDR3 DNA reads TGTGCCAGTAGTATTAGCGCGACCACAGATACGCAGTATTTT.

The rearrangement joins TRBV19 to TRBJ1-2; 11 bases match TRBD1. The V gene end was trimmed by 9 bases and the J gene end by 1 base; junction bases not matched to a gene: 10. CDR3 length equals 16 residues. CDR1 LNHDA and CDR2 SQIVND come from the germline V gene (reference sequence). The CDR3 DNA follows: TGTGCCAGCTCCCGACTGGGACAGGGGGGTAACTATGGCTACACCTTC. This gives the protein CASSRLGQGGNYGYTF.

The chain combines TRBV2 with TRBJ2-7; D possibly corresponds to TRBD1 (5 bases). CDR3 size: 14 residues. The V and J ends lost 4 bases and 1 base respectively, with 11 bases between them. Per the germline V gene, CDR1 is SNHLY and CDR2 is FYNNEI. The CDR3 region has the DNA TGTGCCAGCAGTGCCGGAAGGGGATCCTACGAGCAGTACTTC. Residues: CASSAGRGSYEQYF. Filled out from reference TRBV2 and TRBJ2-7, the complete variable domain reads EPEVTQTPSHQVTQMGQEVILRCVPISNHLYFYWYRQILGQKVEFLVSFYNNEISEKSEIFDDQFSVERPDGSNFTLKIRSTKLEDSAMYFCASSAGRGSYEQYFGPGTRLTVT.

The gene calls are TRBV9 and TRBJ2-7; D might be TRBD2 (5 bases). The germline V gene encodes CDR1 SGDLS and CDR2 YYNGEE. The CDR3 sequence is 14 residues long. V was cut by 2 bases and J by 1 base, with 10 bases left in between. CDR3 coding DNA: TGTGCCAGCAGCGTGGCAGAGGGTTCCTACGAGCAGTACTTC. Translation gives CASSVAEGSYEQYF. Based on the CDR3 plus reference TRBV9 and TRBJ2-7, the full variable domain is DSGVTQTPKHLITATGQRVTLRCSPRSGDLSVYWYQQSLDQGLQFLIQYYNGEERAKGNILERFSAQQFPDLHSELNLSSLELGDSALYFCASSVAEGSYEQYFGPGTRLTVT.

The chain employs TRBV6-6 and TRBJ1-5; D gene uncertain. Germline V CDR1 and CDR2: MNHNY, SVGAGI (reference sequence). CDR3 length equals 15 residues. Trimming removed 7 bases from V and 2 bases from J, with 15 bases in between. CDR3 sequence reads: CASNRESMGNQPQHF. In nucleotides, the CDR3 is TGTGCCAGCAATCGGGAAAGCATGGGCAATCAGCCCCAGCATTTT.

This sequence joins TRBV27 and TRBJ2-1, with D tentatively TRBD1 (6 bases). CDR1 and CDR2 from the germline V gene are MNHEY and SMNVEV (reference sequence). The CDR3 is 12 amino acids. V was clipped by 2 bases and J by 16 bases, with 15 bases between them. CDR3 DNA sequence: TGTGCCAGCAGTTTAACGTCAGGGGTGCAATTCTTC. It encodes CASSLTSGVQFF.